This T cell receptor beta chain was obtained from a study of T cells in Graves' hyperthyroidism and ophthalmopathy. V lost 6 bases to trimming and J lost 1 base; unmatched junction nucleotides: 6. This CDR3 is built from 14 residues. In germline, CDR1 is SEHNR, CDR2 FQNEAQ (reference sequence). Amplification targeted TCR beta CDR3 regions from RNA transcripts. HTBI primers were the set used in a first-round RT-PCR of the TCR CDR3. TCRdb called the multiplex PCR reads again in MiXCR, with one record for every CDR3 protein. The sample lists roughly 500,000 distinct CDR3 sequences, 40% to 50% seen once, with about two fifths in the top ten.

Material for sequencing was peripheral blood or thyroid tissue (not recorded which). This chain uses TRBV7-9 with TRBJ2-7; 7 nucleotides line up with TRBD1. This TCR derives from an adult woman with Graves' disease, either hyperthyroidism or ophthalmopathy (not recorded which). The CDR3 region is CASRASGQSYEQYF. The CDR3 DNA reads TGTGCCAGCAGAGCCTCGGGACAGTCCTACGAGCAGTACTTC.